The present TCR beta chain was sequenced within a study of control samples from healthy donors and cancer patients. The table came from immunoSEQ multiplex PCR; TCRdb's copy has only in-frame clones and leaves some out. Of under 20,000 clones listed, approximately 80% are singletons. CDR1 is SGHKS and CDR2 is YYEKEE in the germline V gene (reference sequence). This CDR3 contains 15 residues. With 4 bases removed from V and 4 bases from J, the gap between germline ends came to 17 bases. The clonotype originates from a man at least 80 years old with head and neck cancer. The sequenced sample consisted of PBMCs. This chain joins TRBV5-5 and TRBJ1-1, with D unclear. The CDR3 sequence: CASSGVGGEGTEAFF. CDR3 coding DNA: TGTGCCAGCAGCGGGGTGGGCGGGGAAGGCACTGAAGCTTTCTTT.